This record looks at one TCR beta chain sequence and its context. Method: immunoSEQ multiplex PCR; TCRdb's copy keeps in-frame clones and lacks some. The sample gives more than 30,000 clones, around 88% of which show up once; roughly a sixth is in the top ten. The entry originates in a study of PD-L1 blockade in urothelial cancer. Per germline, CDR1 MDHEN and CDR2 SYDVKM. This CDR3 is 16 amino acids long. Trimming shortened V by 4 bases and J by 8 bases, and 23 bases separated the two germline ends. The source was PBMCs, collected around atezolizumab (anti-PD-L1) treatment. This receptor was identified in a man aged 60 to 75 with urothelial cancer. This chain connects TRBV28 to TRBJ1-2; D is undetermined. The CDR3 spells CASSSLLGREIGGYTF. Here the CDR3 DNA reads TGTGCCAGCAGTTCACTCCTGGGGAGGGAGATTGGAGGCTACACCTTC.